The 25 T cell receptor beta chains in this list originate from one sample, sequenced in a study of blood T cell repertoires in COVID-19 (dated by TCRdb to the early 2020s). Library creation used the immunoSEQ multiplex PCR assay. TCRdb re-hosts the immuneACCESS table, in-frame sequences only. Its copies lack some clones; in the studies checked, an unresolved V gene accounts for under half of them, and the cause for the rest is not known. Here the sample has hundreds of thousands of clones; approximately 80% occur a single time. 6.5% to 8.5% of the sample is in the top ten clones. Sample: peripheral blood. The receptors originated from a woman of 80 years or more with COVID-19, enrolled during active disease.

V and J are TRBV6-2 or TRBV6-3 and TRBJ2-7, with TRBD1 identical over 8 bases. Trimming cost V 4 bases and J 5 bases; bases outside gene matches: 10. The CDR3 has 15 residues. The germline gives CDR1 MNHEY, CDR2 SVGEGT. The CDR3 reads CASSLFDRGRHEQYF. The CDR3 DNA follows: TGTGCCAGCAGTTTATTCGACAGGGGTCGACACGAGCAGTACTTC.

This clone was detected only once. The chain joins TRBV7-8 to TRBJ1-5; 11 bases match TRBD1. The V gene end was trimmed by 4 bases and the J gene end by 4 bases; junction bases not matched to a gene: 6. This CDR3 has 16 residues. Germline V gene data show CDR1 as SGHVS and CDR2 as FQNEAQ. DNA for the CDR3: TGTGCCAGCAGCTCCGATCGGGACAGGGGGAATCAGCCCCAGCATTTT. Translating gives CASSSDRDRGNQPQHF. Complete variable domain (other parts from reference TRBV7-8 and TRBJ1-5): GAGVSQSPRYKVAKRGQDVALRCDPISGHVSLFWYQQALGQGPEFLTYFQNEAQLDKSGLPSDRFFAERPEGSVSTLKIQRTQQEDSAVYLCASSSDRDRGNQPQHFGDGTRLSIL.

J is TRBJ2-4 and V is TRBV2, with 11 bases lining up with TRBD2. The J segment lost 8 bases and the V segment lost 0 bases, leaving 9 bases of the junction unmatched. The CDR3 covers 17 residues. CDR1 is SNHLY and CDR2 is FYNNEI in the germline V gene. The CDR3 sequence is CASSEAPLAGAGDIQYF. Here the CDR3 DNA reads TGTGCCAGCAGTGAAGCGCCACTAGCGGGAGCGGGGGACATTCAGTACTTC.

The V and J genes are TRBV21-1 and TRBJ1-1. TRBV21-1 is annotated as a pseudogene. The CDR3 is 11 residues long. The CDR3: CASSGNTEAFF. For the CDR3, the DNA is TGTGCCAGTTCCGGGAACACTGAAGCTTTCTTT.

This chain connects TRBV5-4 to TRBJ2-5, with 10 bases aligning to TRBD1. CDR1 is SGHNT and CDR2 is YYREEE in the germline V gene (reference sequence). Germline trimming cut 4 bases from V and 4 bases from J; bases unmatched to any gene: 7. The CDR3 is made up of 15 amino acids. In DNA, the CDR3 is TGTGCCAGCAGCCCACCGGGACAGGGGAGAGAGACCCAGTACTTC. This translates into CASSPPGQGRETQYF.

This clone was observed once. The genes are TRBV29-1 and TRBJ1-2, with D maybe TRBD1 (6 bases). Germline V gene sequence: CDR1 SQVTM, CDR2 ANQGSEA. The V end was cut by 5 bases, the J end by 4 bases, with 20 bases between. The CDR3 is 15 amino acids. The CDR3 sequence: CSVSPRGATTYGYTF. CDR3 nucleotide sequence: TGCAGCGTTAGCCCTCGGGGGGCGACGACCTATGGCTACACCTTC.

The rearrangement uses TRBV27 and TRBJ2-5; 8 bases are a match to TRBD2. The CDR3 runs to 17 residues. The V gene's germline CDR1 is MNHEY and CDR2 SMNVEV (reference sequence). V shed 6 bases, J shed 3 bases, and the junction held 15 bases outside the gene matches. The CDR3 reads CASSLTLGGTREETQYF. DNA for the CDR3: TGTGCCAGCAGCCTGACCCTAGGCGGGACTAGAGAAGAGACCCAGTACTTC.

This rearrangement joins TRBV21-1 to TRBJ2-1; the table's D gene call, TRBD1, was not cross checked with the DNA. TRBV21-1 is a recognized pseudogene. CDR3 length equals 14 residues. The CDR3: CASSNGTGDHEQFF. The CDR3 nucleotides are TGTGCCAGCAGCAATGGGACAGGGGACCATGAGCAGTTCTTC.

CDR3 amino acids: CASSHRTGGPYEQYF. The CDR3 coding sequence is TGCGCCAGCAGCCACAGGACAGGGGGCCCCTACGAGCAGTACTTC. The chain combines TRBV4-3 with TRBJ2-7, with 11 bases identical to TRBD1. CDR3 length equals 15 residues. Germline V gene lookup returns CDR1 LGHNA and CDR2 YSLEER. V trimming: 3 bases; J trimming: 2 bases; junction bases outside the gene matches: 3.

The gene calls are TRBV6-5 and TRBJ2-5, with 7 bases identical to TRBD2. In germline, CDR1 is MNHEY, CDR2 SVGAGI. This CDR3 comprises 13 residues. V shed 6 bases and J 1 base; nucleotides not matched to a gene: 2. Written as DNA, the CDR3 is TGTGCCAGCAGGGGGGGGACCCAAGAGACCCAGTACTTC. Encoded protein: CASRGGTQETQYF.

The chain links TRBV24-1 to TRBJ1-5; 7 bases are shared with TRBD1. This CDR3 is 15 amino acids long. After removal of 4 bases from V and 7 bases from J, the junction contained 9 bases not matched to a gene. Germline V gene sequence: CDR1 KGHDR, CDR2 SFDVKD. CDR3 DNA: TGTGCCACCAGTGAACCTGACAGGGCACCCCAGCCCCAGCATTTT. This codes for CATSEPDRAPQPQHF.

The CDR3 coding sequence is TGTGCCAGCATGGAGGGAGGGCAAGAGACCCAGTACTTC. This gives the protein CASMEGGQETQYF. V is TRBV6-5 and J is TRBJ2-5, with 7 bases identical to TRBD2. Germline V gene data show CDR1 as MNHEY and CDR2 as SVGAGI. V was pared by 7 bases and J by 2 bases, with 4 bases of the junction left unmatched. CDR3 size: 13 residues.

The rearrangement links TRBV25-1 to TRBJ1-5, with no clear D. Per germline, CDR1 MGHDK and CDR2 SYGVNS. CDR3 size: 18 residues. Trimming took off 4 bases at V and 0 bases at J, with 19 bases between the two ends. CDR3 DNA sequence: TGTGCCAGCAGTGCCCGCCGCACGGGTGGAGATAGCAATCAGCCCCAGCATTTT. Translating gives CASSARRTGGDSNQPQHF.

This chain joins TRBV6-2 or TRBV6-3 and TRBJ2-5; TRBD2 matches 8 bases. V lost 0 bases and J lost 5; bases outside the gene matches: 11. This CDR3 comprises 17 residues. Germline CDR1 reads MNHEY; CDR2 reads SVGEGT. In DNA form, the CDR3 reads TGTGCCAGCAGTTACTCGAAGGGACTAGTCTATAGCGAGACCCAGTACTTC. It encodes CASSYSKGLVYSETQYF.

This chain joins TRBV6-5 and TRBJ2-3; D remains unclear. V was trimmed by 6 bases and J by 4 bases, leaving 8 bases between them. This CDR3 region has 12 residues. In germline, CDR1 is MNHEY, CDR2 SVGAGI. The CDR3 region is CASRESADTQYF. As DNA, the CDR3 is TGTGCCAGCAGGGAGTCGGCAGATACGCAGTATTTT.

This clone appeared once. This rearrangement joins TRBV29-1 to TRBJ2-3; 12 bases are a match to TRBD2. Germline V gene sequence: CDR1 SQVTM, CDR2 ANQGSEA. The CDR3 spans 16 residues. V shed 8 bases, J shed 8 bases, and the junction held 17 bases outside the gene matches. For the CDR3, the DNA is TGCAGCCTCCATGGCAGTCTAGCGGGAGGGGGGGGTACGCAGTATTTT. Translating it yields CSLHGSLAGGGGTQYF.

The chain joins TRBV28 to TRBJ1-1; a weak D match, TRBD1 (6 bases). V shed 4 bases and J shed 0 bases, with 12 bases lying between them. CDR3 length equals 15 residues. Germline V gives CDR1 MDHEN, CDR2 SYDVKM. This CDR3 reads CASSSPRGLNTEAFF. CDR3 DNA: TGTGCCAGCAGTTCCCCCAGGGGTTTGAACACTGAAGCTTTCTTT.

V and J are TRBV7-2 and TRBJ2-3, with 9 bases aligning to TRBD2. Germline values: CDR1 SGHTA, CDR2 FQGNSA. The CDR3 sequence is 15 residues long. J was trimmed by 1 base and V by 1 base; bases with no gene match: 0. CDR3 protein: CASSLGTSGTDTQYF. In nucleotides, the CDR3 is TGTGCCAGCAGCTTAGGGACTAGCGGCACAGATACGCAGTATTTT.

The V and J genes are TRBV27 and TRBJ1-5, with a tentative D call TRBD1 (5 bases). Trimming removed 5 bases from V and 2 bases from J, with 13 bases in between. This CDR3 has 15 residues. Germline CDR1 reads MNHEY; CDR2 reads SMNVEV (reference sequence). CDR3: CASSKKWGGNQPQHF. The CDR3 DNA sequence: TGTGCCAGCAGTAAGAAGTGGGGGGGCAATCAGCCCCAGCATTTT.

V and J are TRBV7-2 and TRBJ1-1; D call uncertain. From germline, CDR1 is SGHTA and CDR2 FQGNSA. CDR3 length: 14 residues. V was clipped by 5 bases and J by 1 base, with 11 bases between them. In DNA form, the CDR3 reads TGTGCCAGCAGCCCCGCTTCGGGGAACACTGAAGCTTTCTTT. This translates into CASSPASGNTEAFF.

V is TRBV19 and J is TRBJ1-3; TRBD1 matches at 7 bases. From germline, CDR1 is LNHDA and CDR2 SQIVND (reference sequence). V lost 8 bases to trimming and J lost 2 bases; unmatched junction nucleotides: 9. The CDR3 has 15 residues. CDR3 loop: CASRNRGATGNTIYF. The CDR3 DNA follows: TGTGCCAGTCGGAACAGGGGAGCAACTGGAAACACCATATATTTT.

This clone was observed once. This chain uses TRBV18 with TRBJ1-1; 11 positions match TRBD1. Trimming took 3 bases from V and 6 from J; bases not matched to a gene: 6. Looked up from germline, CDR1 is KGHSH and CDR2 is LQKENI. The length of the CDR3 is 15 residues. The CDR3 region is CASSPQGQGASEAFF. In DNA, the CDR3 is TGTGCCAGCTCACCCCAAGGACAGGGGGCTTCTGAAGCTTTCTTT.

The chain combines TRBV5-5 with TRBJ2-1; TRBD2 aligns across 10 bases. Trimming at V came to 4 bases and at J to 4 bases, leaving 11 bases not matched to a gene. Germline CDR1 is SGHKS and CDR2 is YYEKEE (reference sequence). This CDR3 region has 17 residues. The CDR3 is CASSDTAGLALYNEQFF. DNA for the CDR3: TGTGCCAGCAGCGATACTGCGGGACTAGCGCTTTACAATGAGCAGTTCTTC.

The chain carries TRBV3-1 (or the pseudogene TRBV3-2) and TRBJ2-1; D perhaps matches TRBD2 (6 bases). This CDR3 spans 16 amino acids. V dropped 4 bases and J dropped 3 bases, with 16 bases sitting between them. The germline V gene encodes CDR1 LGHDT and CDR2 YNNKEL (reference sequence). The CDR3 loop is CASSPPVIADYNEQFF. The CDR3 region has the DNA TGTGCCAGCAGCCCTCCGGTGATAGCGGACTACAATGAGCAGTTCTTC.

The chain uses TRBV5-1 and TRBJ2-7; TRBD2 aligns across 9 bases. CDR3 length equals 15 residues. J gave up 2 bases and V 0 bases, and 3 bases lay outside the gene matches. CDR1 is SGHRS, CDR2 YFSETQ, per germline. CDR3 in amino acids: CASSLAGTSTYEQYF. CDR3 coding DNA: TGCGCCAGCAGCTTGGCCGGGACTAGCACCTACGAGCAGTACTTC. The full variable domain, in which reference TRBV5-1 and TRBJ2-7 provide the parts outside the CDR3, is KAGVTQTPRYLIKTRGQQVTLSCSPISGHRSVSWYQQTPGQGLQFLFEYFSETQRNKGNFPGRFSGRQFSNSRSEMNVSTLELGDSALYLCASSLAGTSTYEQYFGPGTRLTVT.